What follows are 17 T cell receptor beta chains derived from one specimen sequenced in a study of T cell changes during pregnancy in multiple sclerosis (dated by TCRdb to the late 2010s). The library was produced with the immunoSEQ multiplex PCR assay. This immuneACCESS table, as held by TCRdb, lists in-frame sequences with V and J called but not all clones. Of the missing ones, under half trace to an unresolved V gene in checked studies; the others have no known cause. In all, the sample holds approximately 64,000 clones, and 92% of those were seen once. The ten largest make up less than 2.5% of the sample. The input for sequencing was peripheral blood, taken in the first trimester of pregnancy. The receptors were gathered from a female donor with multiple sclerosis, enrolled in a pregnancy study.

The V call is TRBV15, the J call TRBJ2-7; D remains ambiguous. The CDR3 length is 13 residues. Germline CDR1 LNHNV, CDR2 YYDKDF (reference sequence). V lost 2 bases to trimming and J lost 4 bases, with 9 bases between them. The CDR3 loop reads CATSRQEGYEQYF. DNA for the CDR3: TGTGCCACCAGCAGACAGGAAGGATACGAGCAGTACTTC. Drawing the rest from reference TRBV15 and TRBJ2-7, the complete variable domain is DAMVIQNPRYQVTQFGKPVTLSCSQTLNHNVMYWYQQKSSQAPKLLFHYYDKDFNNEADTPDNFQSRRPNTSFCFLDIRSPGLGDTAMYLCATSRQEGYEQYFGPGTRLTVT.

The table lists this clone with a count of one. V usage is TRBV27 and J usage is TRBJ2-3; D is perhaps TRBD1 (6 bases). CDR1 is MNHEY, CDR2 SMNVEV, per germline (reference sequence). The CDR3 loop spans 17 amino acids. Trimming cost V 3 bases and J 0 bases, with 16 bases left between them. CDR3 sequence reads: CASSLTPGQSSTDTQYF. The DNA of the CDR3 is TGTGCCAGCAGTTTGACGCCCGGACAGTCTAGCACAGATACGCAGTATTTT.

A word on this clone: At one end, the junction sequence differs from germline, possibly due to a read error. CDR3 DNA sequence: TGTGCTAGCAGCTCCGCGGGGGGGTCCTACAATGAGCAGTTCTTC. Translated: CASSSAGGSYNEQFF. The rearrangement joins TRBV7-7 to TRBJ2-1; TRBD2 aligns across 9 bases. The length of the CDR3 is 15 residues. The V gene's germline CDR1 is SSHAT and CDR2 FNYEAQ (reference sequence).

The chain links TRBV7-9 to TRBJ2-4, with TRBD2 as a possible D gene (5 bases). Germline-derived CDR1 and CDR2 are SEHNR and FQNEAQ (reference sequence). CDR3 size: 15 residues. V lost 1 base and J 5 bases, leaving 12 bases between the germline ends. Here the CDR3 reads CASSLDGSGQNIQYF. CDR3 in DNA: TGTGCCAGCAGCTTAGATGGGAGCGGACAAAACATTCAGTACTTC.

The V gene is TRBV6-1, the J gene TRBJ2-1; 9 bases fit TRBD1. CDR1 and CDR2 (germline): MNHNS, SASEGT. This CDR3 comprises 15 residues. Germline trimming cut 6 bases from V and 5 bases from J; bases unmatched to any gene: 8. CDR3: CASSPGDRVHNEQFF. The CDR3, as DNA: TGTGCCAGCAGCCCGGGGGACAGGGTCCACAATGAGCAGTTCTTC.

This clone is a singleton in its sample. V and J are TRBV4-3 and TRBJ2-1; TRBD2 agrees at 11 bases. The CDR3 spans 17 residues. The V gene end was trimmed by 1 base and the J gene end by 10 bases; junction bases not matched to a gene: 12. The germline CDR1 and CDR2 sequences are LGHNA and YSLEER. The CDR3, as DNA: TGCGCCAGCAGCCAAGGTGTGAGTAGCGGGAGGGCCCGAGAGCAGTTCTTC. Protein product: CASSQGVSSGRAREQFF.

The rearrangement joins TRBV28 to TRBJ1-5; maybe TRBD1 (5 bases). V shed 4 bases and J shed 1 base, with 14 bases lying between them. The length of the CDR3 is 16 residues. The germline gives CDR1 MDHEN, CDR2 SYDVKM. The CDR3 region has the DNA TGTGCCAGCAGTTCCCCCCAGGGTGGGAGCAATCAGCCCCAGCATTTT. Protein product: CASSSPQGGSNQPQHF.

The chain combines TRBV7-2 with TRBJ2-3; 9 bases fit TRBD2. Germline values: CDR1 SGHTA, CDR2 FQGNSA. This CDR3 has 16 residues. The V gene end was trimmed by 11 bases and the J gene end by 9 bases; junction bases not matched to a gene: 21. The CDR3 is CALSSGGLAGIVTQYF. The DNA for the CDR3 is TGTGCCTTATCGTCGGGGGGGCTAGCGGGAATTGTAACGCAGTATTTT. Supplemented by reference TRBV7-2 and TRBJ2-3, the full variable domain reads GAGVSQSPSNKVTEKGKDVELRCDPISGHTALYWYRQSLGQGLEFLIYFQGNSAPDKSGLPSDRFSAERTGGSVSTLTIQRTQQEDSAVYLCALSSGGLAGIVTQYFGPGTRLTVL.

In its sample, this clone was seen many times. The gene calls are TRBV19 and TRBJ1-1; a weak D match, TRBD1 (6 bases). V was clipped by 1 base and J by 11 bases, with 23 bases between them. CDR1 and CDR2 (germline): LNHDA, SQIVND (reference sequence). This CDR3 comprises 16 residues. The CDR3 DNA reads TGTGCCAGTAGTATAGCTCTTGCAGGGGCCCAAAGCGCGGCTTTCTTT. As protein: CASSIALAGAQSAAFF.

The chain carries TRBV9 and TRBJ2-1; the D gene is possibly TRBD1 (5 bases). This CDR3 region has 13 residues. V lost 4 bases and J lost 6, with 11 bases in between. Germline CDR1 reads SGDLS; CDR2 reads YYNGEE. DNA for the CDR3: TGTGCCAGCAGCCCCCAGGGCCCCAATGAGCAGTTCTTC. It is translated as CASSPQGPNEQFF.

This chain uses TRBV11-1 with TRBJ2-7; 7 bases are shared with TRBD2. CDR1 SGHAT and CDR2 FQDESV come from the germline V gene (reference sequence). Trimming took 2 bases from V and 2 from J; bases not matched to a gene: 6. This CDR3 spans 15 amino acids. CDR3: CASSLRLADTYEQYF. The CDR3, as DNA: TGTGCCAGCAGCTTAAGACTAGCCGATACCTACGAGCAGTACTTC.

The chain combines TRBV27 with TRBJ2-1, with 11 bases fitting TRBD2. Germline V gene data show CDR1 as MNHEY and CDR2 as SMNVEV (reference sequence). This CDR3 has 13 amino acids. J was trimmed by 10 bases and V by 4 bases; bases with no gene match: 3. The CDR3 coding sequence is TGTGCCAGCAGTTGGGCTAGCGGGGGGGAGCAGTTCTTC. Its translation: CASSWASGGEQFF.

The chain uses TRBV5-1 and TRBJ2-2; TRBD2 is a possible D gene (5 bases). Germline V gives CDR1 SGHRS, CDR2 YFSETQ. Trimming shortened V by 2 bases and J by 2 bases, and 13 bases separated the two germline ends. The CDR3 loop spans 16 amino acids. The CDR3 bases are TGCGCCAGCAGCTTTCGTACTAGAGGAAACACCGGGGAGCTGTTTTTT. Protein product: CASSFRTRGNTGELFF.

The genes are TRBV5-1 and TRBJ2-2, with a tentative D call TRBD1 (6 bases). V was shortened by 4 bases and J by 4 bases, with 23 bases between the two germline ends. Germline V gene sequence: CDR1 SGHRS, CDR2 YFSETQ. The CDR3 contains 18 residues. CDR3 sequence: CASSPLGFKTGGTGELFF. DNA for the CDR3: TGCGCCAGCAGCCCCCTGGGGTTCAAGACAGGAGGCACCGGGGAGCTGTTTTTT.

CDR3 DNA sequence: TGTGCCTGGAGTGTACCAGGGGGGAGGAACACCATATATTTT. Translation: CAWSVPGGRNTIYF. The J gene is TRBJ1-3, the V gene TRBV30, with 7 nucleotides matching TRBD1. CDR3 length equals 14 residues. With V trimmed by 0 bases and J by 7 bases, 6 bases remained unmatched. Germline loops: CDR1 GTSNPN, CDR2 SVGIG (reference sequence). Supplemented by reference TRBV30 and TRBJ1-3, the full variable domain reads SQTIHQWPATLVQPVGSPLSLECTVEGTSNPNLYWYRQAAGRGLQLLFYSVGIGQISSEVPQNLSASRPQDRQFILSSKKLLLSDSGFYLCAWSVPGGRNTIYFGEGSWLTVV.

This clone was seen a single time. This chain joins TRBV2 and TRBJ1-4, with D possibly matching TRBD1 (6 bases). This CDR3 region has 14 residues. Germline V CDR1 and CDR2: SNHLY, FYNNEI. With 4 bases removed from V and 8 bases from J, the gap between germline ends came to 14 bases. The DNA for the CDR3 is TGTGCCAGCAGTGGGTCGGGACAAAGAGAAAAACTGTTTTTT. Translated: CASSGSGQREKLFF. The whole variable domain, remainder taken from reference TRBV2 and TRBJ1-4, is EPEVTQTPSHQVTQMGQEVILRCVPISNHLYFYWYRQILGQKVEFLVSFYNNEISEKSEIFDDQFSVERPDGSNFTLKIRSTKLEDSAMYFCASSGSGQREKLFFGSGTQLSVL.

The chain recombines TRBV7-2 with TRBJ2-1; no reliable D call. V was pared by 4 bases and J by 0 bases, with 4 bases between. The CDR3 runs to 13 residues. CDR1 and CDR2 (germline): SGHTA, FQGNSA. The CDR3 DNA follows: TGTGCCAGCAGCTACAGCTCCTACAATGAGCAGTTCTTC. Amino acid sequence: CASSYSSYNEQFF.